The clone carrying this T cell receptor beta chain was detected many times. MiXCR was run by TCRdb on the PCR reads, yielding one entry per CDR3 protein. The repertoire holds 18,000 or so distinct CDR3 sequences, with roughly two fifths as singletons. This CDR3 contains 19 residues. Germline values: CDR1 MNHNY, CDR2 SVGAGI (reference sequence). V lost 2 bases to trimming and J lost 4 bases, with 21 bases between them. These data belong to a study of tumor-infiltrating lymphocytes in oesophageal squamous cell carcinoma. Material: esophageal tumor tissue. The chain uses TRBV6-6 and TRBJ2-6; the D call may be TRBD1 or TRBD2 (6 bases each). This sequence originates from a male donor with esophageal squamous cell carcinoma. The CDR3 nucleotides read TGTGCCAGCAGTTACAGGGGCGCAGGAGGGGGAGGAGGGGCCAACGTCCTGACTTTC. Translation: CASSYRGAGGGGGANVLTF.